This T cell receptor (beta chain) comes out of a study of cytomegalovirus exposure and HLA in healthy donors. The overall study: As an earlier analysis found, around 170 million T cells yielded about 120 million unique TCR beta sequences.

Primers for the PCR totalled 60 Vbeta and 13 Jbeta. The method was immunoSEQ multiplex PCR; TCRdb's version includes in-frame clones alone and lacks a portion of them. The table includes 100,000 to 150,000 clones, 60% to 85% detected once. The CDR3 runs to 16 residues. Germline V CDR1 and CDR2: SGHNT, YYREEE (reference sequence). Trimming took 0 bases from V and 4 from J; bases not matched to a gene: 4. The chain carries TRBV5-4 and TRBJ2-3; 11 bases are a match to TRBD2. Source material: PBMCs. The sequence was collected from a young woman in good health and CMV-seronegative. CDR3 region: CASSLGTSGPPDTQYF. The CDR3 DNA reads as TGTGCCAGCAGCTTGGGGACTAGCGGGCCCCCAGATACGCAGTATTTT.